These T cell receptor beta chains were read from a single sample in a study of blood T cell repertoires in COVID-19. TCRdb's copy holds only in-frame clones and misses some; the assay was immunoSEQ multiplex PCR. The sample gives fewer than 250,000 clones, about four fifths of which show up once; 2% to 3% is in the top ten. The sample was peripheral blood. The receptor set was obtained from a woman in her thirties or forties with active or convalescent COVID-19. Each CDR3 is given with its conserved first and last residue. The order of the fields is J gene, V gene, clone size, D gene, CDR3 DNA, CDR3 protein. D genes are given only for firm matches. The size entry is marked missing in some rows and otherwise reads once, few, many or a size class.

>TRBJ2-2|TRBV14|few|.
TGTGCCAGCAGCCAAGCCGTCCGAACAGGGATCGGGGAGCTGTTTTTT
CASSQAVRTGIGELFF
>TRBJ1-3|TRBV6-1|.|.
TGTGCCAGCAGTGAAGCGCTTATGAGCTCTGGAAACACCATATATTTT
CASSEALMSSGNTIYF
>TRBJ2-7|TRBV6-5|.|TRBD1
TGTGCCAGCGTGGGACAGCTCTACGAGCAGTACTTC
CASVGQLYEQYF
>TRBJ2-5|TRBV11-3|.|TRBD2
TGTGCCAGCAGCTCCCGACTAGCGGGAGATCGAGAGACCCAGTACTTC
CASSSRLAGDRETQYF
>TRBJ2-1|TRBV6-2/TRBV6-3|.|.
TGTGCCAGCAGTTACTCCCAGCGGAAGCAGTTCTTC
CASSYSQRKQFF
>TRBJ1-2|TRBV6-5|.|.
TGTGCCAGCAAGAGCCCACACAGGGAGGGTGGCTACACCTTC
CASKSPHREGGYTF
>TRBJ1-5|TRBV7-9|.|.
TGTGCCAGCAGCTTAGACAGGGAAACCAATCAGCCCCAGCATTTT
CASSLDRETNQPQHF
>TRBJ1-5|TRBV2|.|.
TGTGCCAGCAGTGAGGCCGTATCAAATCAGCCCCAGCATTTT
CASSEAVSNQPQHF
>TRBJ2-7|TRBV2|.|.
TGTGCCAGCAGGGCCATTCAGGGGGGCTCCTACGAGCAGTACTTC
CASRAIQGGSYEQYF
>TRBJ2-7|TRBV2|.|TRBD2
TGTGCCAGCAGCTCCAGCGGGGGGGCATACGAGCAGTACTTC
CASSSSGGAYEQYF
>TRBJ2-5|TRBV7-3|.|.
TGTGCCAGCAGCACCTACCCCCAAGAGACCCAGTACTTC
CASSTYPQETQYF
>TRBJ2-3|TRBV24-1|.|TRBD2
TGTGCCACCAGTGATGGAGCGGGGGGCACAGATACGCAGTATTTT
CATSDGAGGTDTQYF
>TRBJ1-5|TRBV19|.|TRBD1
TGTGCCAGTAGTGGGGGGACAGGGGAGCCCCAGCATTTT
CASSGGTGEPQHF
>TRBJ2-2|TRBV6-1|.|.
TGTGCCAGCACCAGGGACTCTAACACCGGGGAGCTGTTTTTT
CASTRDSNTGELFF